These 5 T cell receptor beta chains were sequenced from one sample in a study of CD8+CD57+ T cells in acquired aplastic anemia. All sequencing subjects had displayed CD8+CD57+ cell expansion on flow cytometry. Genomic DNA acted as the template from which TCR beta VDJ combination and CDR3 sequence profiling were carried out. TCRdb re-analysed the reads in MiXCR, keeping a single row per CDR3 protein. The sample includes 150,000 or so distinct CDR3 sequences, around half seen only once; the top ten take 3.2%. Sequencing input: sorted CD4+, CD8+, or CD8+CD57+ T cells (not recorded which) from PBMCs. Receptors were obtained from a human donor with aplastic anemia.

This clonotype has ten or more counts. CDR3 bases: TGTGCCAGCAGCCGGAGGGGGGTCCGGGAGACCCAGTACTTC. This gives the protein CASSRRGVRETQYF. The chain couples TRBV7-9 to TRBJ2-5, with D possibly being TRBD1 or TRBD2 (6 bases each). CDR1 and CDR2 from the germline V gene are SEHNR and FQNEAQ (reference sequence). V lost 5 bases to trimming and J lost 5 bases, with 15 bases between them. The CDR3 length is 14 residues. Complete variable domain (other parts from reference TRBV7-9 and TRBJ2-5): DTGVSQNPRHKITKRGQNVTFRCDPISEHNRLYWYRQTLGQGPEFLTYFQNEAQLEKSRLLSDRFSAERPKGSFSTLEIQRTEQGDSAMYLCASSRRGVRETQYFGPGTRLLVL.

The gene calls are TRBV9 and TRBJ1-2; D is unresolved. The CDR3 runs to 10 residues. V gave up 0 bases and J gave up 8 bases, with 2 bases separating them. In germline, CDR1 is SGDLS, CDR2 YYNGEE. This chain's CDR3 is CASSVGGYTF. In DNA, the CDR3 is TGTGCCAGCAGCGTAGGGGGCTACACCTTC.

The table lists this clonotype with many counts. The chain couples TRBV2 to TRBJ1-1; D unresolved. The CDR3 loop spans 11 amino acids. Germline values: CDR1 SNHLY, CDR2 FYNNEI. V gave up 4 bases and J gave up 13 bases, with 13 bases separating them. The CDR3 is CASSGITEGFF. The CDR3 region has the DNA TGTGCCAGCAGTGGAATCACCGAGGGTTTCTTT.

This chain uses TRBV9 with TRBJ2-7; the D gene is possibly TRBD1 (6 bases). Germline V gene sequence: CDR1 SGDLS, CDR2 YYNGEE. The ends were cut back, 4 bases at V and 5 bases at J, with 22 bases in the middle. This CDR3 is 16 amino acids long. CDR3 residues: CASSRASWQGPHEQYV. CDR3 DNA sequence: TGTGCCAGCAGCAGGGCCAGTTGGCAGGGGCCTCACGAGCAGTACGTC.

As regards this clonotype: The junction departs from the called germline gene at one end, perhaps through a read error. V is TRBV20-1 and J is TRBJ1-1; 8 nucleotides match TRBD1. The CDR3 is 13 residues long. Germline CDR1 is DFQATT and CDR2 is SNEGSKA (reference sequence). CDR3 in amino acids: CSAEDRVNTEAFF. CDR3 coding DNA: TGCAGTGCCGAGGACAGGGTGAATACTGAAGCTTTCTTT.